This is a list of T cell receptor beta chains from one sample in a study of post-analysis software for immune sequencing data. MiXCR, run by TCRdb on the PCR reads, gives a single entry per CDR3 protein. Here the sample spans 750,000 to 900,000 distinct CDR3 sequences, under 60% being singletons. The source material was blood. The receptors were sampled from a girl aged 5-17 years with multiple sclerosis. Both conserved end residues are part of each CDR3. A D gene is named only where the DNA matches it firmly.

>TRBV5-1|TRBD1
CASSMGQGYEQYF
>TRBV5-1|.
CASSSAGGPSGKNEQFF
>TRBV11-2|TRBD2
CASSLPSTSGYNEQFF
>TRBV29-1|TRBD2
CSVLLAGGNEQFF
>TRBV6-2/TRBV6-3|TRBD1
CASSYGGQGKDNEQFF
>TRBV6-5|.
CASSSGEDGTPYGETQYF
>TRBV4-2|TRBD1
CASSQRQGNTDTQYF
>TRBV20-1|.
CSALPGLLNYGYTF
>TRBV15|.
CATSRDVRDGNQPQHF
>TRBV20-1|.
CSARDRTAGEQFF
>TRBV20-1|TRBD1
CSARGMDRGGETQYF
>TRBV15|.
CATSRLDQGPQPQHF
>TRBV20-1|TRBD1
CSVPRPGQAIRNEQYF
>TRBV5-1|TRBD2
CASSLVRSGSQETQYF
>TRBV12-5|.
CASGLAGGHTEAFF
>TRBV29-1|TRBD2
CSVNRAGGLSGEQYF
>TRBV28|.
CATRLPSSYNEQFF
>TRBV12-3/TRBV12-4|.
CASQAARNQPQHF
>TRBV20-1|TRBD1
CSAIHRTGDPYERYF
>TRBV7-2|.
CASSLASAGGYTF
>TRBV20-1|.
CSAPRPGEKETQYF
>TRBV2|.
CAINRHYEQYF
>TRBV6-2/TRBV6-3|.
CASSPDQGQPQHF
>TRBV29-1|.
CSAGDGQYYGYTF
>TRBV27|.
CASSYGTRQYF
>TRBV5-1|.
CASSLVGAEDNEQFF
>TRBV27|.
CASSLPGQNRHEQYF
>TRBV12-3/TRBV12-4|.
CASSLGAARSYEQYF
>TRBV30|.
CAWSAGTSSQETQYF
>TRBV4-1|TRBD1
CASSQDGTGVGYEQYF
>TRBV29-1|.
CSVEDGGRGAKNIQYF
>TRBV20-1|.
CSARRRTSGANVLTF
>TRBV6-6|TRBD2
CASSYKGGSGEFF
>TRBV15|.
CATSSYRDLAYEQYF
>TRBV29-1|.
CSVALGTADYEQYF
>TRBV7-3|TRBD1
CASSLTQGARYEQYF
>TRBV20-1|TRBD1
CSANLGGAQTRYF